Listed here are 30 T cell receptor beta chains from one sample, sequenced in a study of PD-L1 blockade in urothelial cancer. Repertoires were generated with immunoSEQ multiplex PCR, while TCRdb's copy carries only in-frame clones and drops some. The sample lists tens of thousands of clones, less than 85% seen once, with more than 9% in the top ten. Time point of the sample: pretreatment peripheral blood. The material sequenced was PBMCs, taken around atezolizumab (anti-PD-L1) treatment. These receptors all come from a man between 65 and 80 years old with urothelial cancer.

Only one count was recorded for this clone. The chain employs TRBV7-2 and TRBJ2-1, with D unclear. The germline gives CDR1 SGHTA, CDR2 FQGNSA. This CDR3 region has 15 residues. V shed 5 bases and J shed 2 bases, with 13 bases lying between them. In DNA form, the CDR3 reads TGTGCCAGCAGCCCTCTGGCGGCCCCCTACAATGAGCAGTTCTTC. Its protein product is CASSPLAAPYNEQFF.

The chain links TRBV2 to TRBJ1-2, with D tentatively TRBD1 (6 bases). Trimming stripped 8 bases from V and 4 bases from J, with 14 bases between. The CDR3 is 13 residues long. Germline assignment: CDR1 SNHLY and CDR2 FYNNEI. The CDR3: CASQDRFTYGYTF. The CDR3 nucleotides read TGTGCCAGCCAAGACAGGTTTACCTATGGCTACACCTTC.

The chain recombines TRBV5-1 with TRBJ2-2, with a tentative D call TRBD1 (5 bases). Trimming shortened V by 1 base and J by 4 bases, and 8 bases separated the two germline ends. CDR3 size: 14 residues. Germline-derived CDR1 and CDR2 are SGHRS and YFSETQ. The CDR3 protein is CASSLLGVTGELFF. The CDR3 region has the DNA TGCGCCAGCAGCTTGCTAGGGGTCACCGGGGAGCTGTTTTTT.

The chain combines TRBV6-5 with TRBJ1-1; D might be TRBD1 (6 bases). The germline V gene encodes CDR1 MNHEY and CDR2 SVGAGI. Trimming removed 5 bases at V and 4 bases at J, with 17 bases between. This CDR3 is built from 15 residues. DNA of the CDR3: TGTGCCAGCAGTCAGGGCACAGGGTTGAGCACTGAAGCTTTCTTT. This sequence encodes CASSQGTGLSTEAFF.

This chain connects TRBV14 to TRBJ2-7; 8 bases agree with TRBD1. Germline assignment: CDR1 SGHDN and CDR2 FVKESK. The CDR3 loop spans 14 amino acids. The J segment lost 4 bases and the V segment lost 4 bases, leaving 6 bases of the junction unmatched. The CDR3 here is CASSPGQGPYEQYF. Here the CDR3 DNA reads TGTGCCAGCAGCCCCGGACAGGGACCTTACGAGCAGTACTTC. The entire variable domain, with the rest obtained from reference TRBV14 and TRBJ2-7, is as follows: EAGVTQFPSHSVIEKGQTVTLRCDPISGHDNLYWYRRVMGKEIKFLLHFVKESKQDESGMPNNRFLAERTGGTYSTLKVQPAELEDSGVYFCASSPGQGPYEQYFGPGTRLTVT.

This clone was recorded once. The genes are TRBV5-1 and TRBJ1-3, with 7 bases fitting TRBD1. Germline CDR1 and CDR2: SGHRS and YFSETQ. V was clipped by 4 bases and J by 2 bases; unmatched bases: 3. This CDR3 has 14 amino acids. The CDR3: CASSQGTAGNTIYF. The CDR3 DNA is TGCGCCAGCAGCCAAGGGACAGCTGGAAACACCATATATTTT.

The chain combines TRBV2 with TRBJ2-3; 8 positions match TRBD2. Germline V CDR1 and CDR2: SNHLY, FYNNEI. V dropped 8 bases and J dropped 8; count of bases not matched to a gene: 12. The CDR3 runs to 14 residues. Here the CDR3 DNA reads TGTGCCAGCGGCCCCGTAGCGGGGAAGGGTACGCAGTATTTT. It is translated as CASGPVAGKGTQYF.

The chain couples TRBV19 to TRBJ1-5, with 7 bases aligning to TRBD1. Germline V gene data show CDR1 as LNHDA and CDR2 as SQIVND (reference sequence). CDR3 length: 15 amino acids. V trimming: 2 bases; J trimming: 1 base; junction bases outside the gene matches: 2. CDR3 DNA sequence: TGTGCCAGTAGTATAAAGGGGGCAAGCAATCAGCCCCAGCATTTT. Protein: CASSIKGASNQPQHF.

V gene TRBV5-4 combines with J gene TRBJ1-4; TRBD1 matches at 9 bases. The CDR3 contains 16 residues. CDR1 and CDR2 from the germline V gene are SGHNT and YYREEE (reference sequence). Trimming took 2 bases from V and 7 from J; bases not matched to a gene: 9. CDR3 coding DNA: TGTGCCAGCAGCTTCGGACCGGGACAGGGAGGTGAAAAACTGTTTTTT. As protein: CASSFGPGQGGEKLFF.

The chain is built from TRBV5-4 and TRBJ1-2; D unresolved. Germline-derived CDR1 and CDR2 are SGHNT and YYREEE (reference sequence). The V and J ends lost 0 bases and 8 bases respectively, with 17 bases between them. This CDR3 contains 15 residues. The CDR3 bases are TGTGCCAGCAGCTTGGAGGTAACGCAGGTCTCCGGCTACACCTTC. This codes for CASSLEVTQVSGYTF.

The chain has TRBV2 and TRBJ2-7; D unresolved. The CDR3 extends over 14 amino acids. With 6 bases removed from V and 1 base from J, the gap between germline ends came to 13 bases. Germline V gene lookup returns CDR1 SNHLY and CDR2 FYNNEI. CDR3 DNA sequence: TGTGCCAGCAGATTCGACACCATTTCCTACGAGCAGTACTTC. Translation gives CASRFDTISYEQYF.

The chain recombines TRBV11-2 with TRBJ2-7, with 7 positions matching TRBD2. The length of the CDR3 is 14 residues. CDR1 is SGHAT and CDR2 is FQNNGV in the germline V gene. Trimming removed 4 bases from V and 7 bases from J; junction bases left unmatched: 10. DNA for the CDR3: TGTGCCAGCAGCTCTCTACAAGCGGGAAGGGAGCAGTACTTC. Amino acids: CASSSLQAGREQYF. The full variable domain, completed using reference TRBV11-2 and TRBJ2-7, is EAGVAQSPRYKIIEKRQSVAFWCNPISGHATLYWYQQILGQGPKLLIQFQNNGVVDDSQLPKDRFSAERLKGVDSTLKIQPAKLEDSAVYLCASSSLQAGREQYFGPGTRLTVT.

J is TRBJ2-1 and V is TRBV5-4; D gene ambiguous. Trimming pared 4 bases from V and 9 bases from J, leaving 11 bases between. This CDR3 is built from 12 residues. Looked up from germline, CDR1 is SGHNT and CDR2 is YYREEE (reference sequence). The CDR3 DNA is TGTGCCAGCAGCCCGTTAGAGAGTGAGCAGTTCTTC. It translates to CASSPLESEQFF.

This clone was seen only a few times. The V gene is TRBV6-4, the J gene TRBJ2-1; 13 bases are a match to TRBD2. The J segment lost 4 bases and the V segment lost 4 bases, leaving 4 bases of the junction unmatched. From germline, CDR1 is MRHNA and CDR2 SNTAGT. The CDR3 has 16 residues. This CDR3 is CASSAGTSGTYNEQFF. CDR3 in DNA: TGTGCCAGCAGTGCCGGGACTAGCGGGACTTACAATGAGCAGTTCTTC.

In its sample, this clone was seen a few times. This chain uses TRBV30 with TRBJ2-5; TRBD1 agrees at 9 bases. The CDR3 has 17 amino acids. The germline V gene has CDR1 GTSNPN and CDR2 SVGIG (reference sequence). J gave up 5 bases and V 1 base, and 14 bases lay outside the gene matches. Written as DNA, the CDR3 is TGTGCCTGGAGTGATTGGGACAGGGAGGTTTTTAAGGAGACCCAGTACTTC. Translated, it gives CAWSDWDREVFKETQYF. Filled out from reference TRBV30 and TRBJ2-5, the complete variable domain reads SQTIHQWPATLVQPVGSPLSLECTVEGTSNPNLYWYRQAAGRGLQLLFYSVGIGQISSEVPQNLSASRPQDRQFILSSKKLLLSDSGFYLCAWSDWDREVFKETQYFGPGTRLLVL.

This clone was detected once. This rearrangement joins TRBV14 to TRBJ2-6; TRBD1 matches at 7 bases. The CDR3 length is 20 residues. Per the germline V gene, CDR1 is SGHDN and CDR2 is FVKESK. Germline trimming cut 0 bases from V and 2 bases from J; bases unmatched to any gene: 13. The CDR3 DNA reads TGTGCCAGCAGCCAAGATCATAGGTGGAGACAGGGAACTGGGGCCAACGTCCTGACTTTC. This encodes CASSQDHRWRQGTGANVLTF.

This clone was picked up one time. The chain is built from TRBV5-1 and TRBJ1-2; weak D call: TRBD1 (5 bases). The CDR3 length is 14 residues. Germline V CDR1 and CDR2: SGHRS, YFSETQ. Trimming removed 3 bases from V and 4 bases from J, with 13 bases in between. The CDR3 sequence is CASSSVGGIYGYTF. The DNA of the CDR3 is TGCGCCAGCAGCTCCGTGGGGGGGATCTATGGCTACACCTTC.

There are a few counts of this clone. The chain carries TRBV11-2 and TRBJ1-1; 8 positions agree with TRBD1. This CDR3 has 15 residues. V shed 1 base and J 5 bases; nucleotides not matched to a gene: 6. Germline V CDR1 and CDR2: SGHAT, FQNNGV. CDR3 loop: CASSLGTGIGTEAFF. In nucleotides, the CDR3 is TGTGCCAGCAGCTTAGGGACAGGGATTGGGACTGAAGCTTTCTTT. The full variable domain, in which reference TRBV11-2 and TRBJ1-1 provide the parts outside the CDR3, is EAGVAQSPRYKIIEKRQSVAFWCNPISGHATLYWYQQILGQGPKLLIQFQNNGVVDDSQLPKDRFSAERLKGVDSTLKIQPAKLEDSAVYLCASSLGTGIGTEAFFGQGTRLTVV.

This clone was recorded only once. This chain joins TRBV9 and TRBJ1-3; 7 nucleotides agree with TRBD1. Germline V gene lookup returns CDR1 SGDLS and CDR2 YYNGEE. The CDR3 has 19 amino acids. V lost 0 bases to trimming and J lost 4 bases; unmatched junction nucleotides: 16. The CDR3 is CASSVETPNPTGRGNTIYF. CDR3 in DNA: TGTGCCAGCAGCGTAGAAACTCCTAATCCGACAGGGAGAGGAAACACCATATATTTT.

J is TRBJ1-2 and V is TRBV7-8; D unresolved. In germline, CDR1 is SGHVS, CDR2 FQNEAQ. CDR3 length: 13 amino acids. V was trimmed by 1 base and J by 4 bases, leaving 7 bases between them. CDR3 amino acids: CASSLGRSYGYTF. In DNA form, the CDR3 reads TGTGCCAGCAGCTTAGGCAGATCCTATGGCTACACCTTC.

The rearrangement links TRBV5-1 to TRBJ1-2; 7 bases agree with TRBD1. The V and J ends lost 0 bases and 6 bases, in that order; junction bases with no gene match: 2. CDR1 SGHRS and CDR2 YFSETQ come from the germline V gene. The CDR3 is made up of 13 amino acids. CDR3 region: CASSLGQGDGYTF. The CDR3 DNA reads as TGCGCCAGCAGCTTGGGACAGGGCGATGGCTACACCTTC.

This clone has just one count. J is TRBJ2-2 and V is TRBV9; 11 bases line up with TRBD1. The J segment lost 7 bases and the V segment lost 6 bases, leaving 8 bases of the junction unmatched. In germline, CDR1 is SGDLS, CDR2 YYNGEE. The length of the CDR3 is 15 residues. The CDR3 protein is CASNFPGQGGGELFF. DNA of the CDR3: TGTGCCAGCAATTTCCCGGGACAGGGGGGCGGGGAGCTGTTTTTT.

The chain couples TRBV19 to TRBJ2-5; 7 nucleotides line up with TRBD1. Germline CDR1 LNHDA, CDR2 SQIVND (reference sequence). J was trimmed by 1 base and V by 5 bases; bases with no gene match: 7. CDR3 length equals 15 residues. The CDR3 region has the DNA TGTGCCAGTAGTCTAGGCAGGGGGTTCCAAGAGACCCAGTACTTC. As protein: CASSLGRGFQETQYF.

This chain uses TRBV5-4 with TRBJ1-1; perhaps TRBD1 as D (5 bases). Deletions cut 4 bases from V and 1 base from J, with 14 bases between. The CDR3 contains 15 residues. Germline assignment: CDR1 SGHNT and CDR2 YYREEE (reference sequence). The DNA of the CDR3 is TGTGCCAGCAGCCACCGGACAAGTGAGAACACTGAAGCTTTCTTT. Translated, it gives CASSHRTSENTEAFF.

The V gene is TRBV28, the J gene TRBJ2-1; D not resolved. Trimming left V 5 bases short and J 7 bases short, with 9 bases between. CDR1 MDHEN and CDR2 SYDVKM come from the germline V gene. This CDR3 contains 12 residues. CDR3 region: CASSRERNEQFF. In DNA, the CDR3 is TGTGCCAGCAGTCGCGAGAGGAATGAGCAGTTCTTC.

The chain joins TRBV25-1 to TRBJ2-7; TRBD2 matches at 10 bases. V shed 3 bases, J shed 2 bases, and the junction held 10 bases outside the gene matches. From germline, CDR1 is MGHDK and CDR2 SYGVNS. There are 17 residues in the CDR3. The chain's CDR3 is CASSDMEAGGPTYEQYF. CDR3 in DNA: TGTGCCAGCAGTGATATGGAAGCGGGAGGGCCAACCTACGAGCAGTACTTC.

The genes are TRBV7-9 and TRBJ2-5; D not resolved. Germline CDR1 reads SEHNR; CDR2 reads FQNEAQ (reference sequence). This CDR3 is built from 13 residues. Trimming left V 4 bases short and J 4 bases short, with 10 bases between. CDR3 loop: CASSSEPRETQYF. The CDR3 nucleotides read TGTGCCAGCAGCTCGGAGCCTAGAGAGACCCAGTACTTC.

The genes are TRBV30 and TRBJ1-2, with 9 nucleotides matching TRBD1. CDR3 size: 15 residues. Germline trimming cut 3 bases from V and 8 bases from J; bases unmatched to any gene: 13. Germline loops: CDR1 GTSNPN, CDR2 SVGIG (reference sequence). In nucleotides, the CDR3 is TGTGCCTGGAGCGCCTTGGGACAGGGCAGGATCGGCTACACCTTC. This encodes CAWSALGQGRIGYTF. The complete variable domain, with remaining parts taken from reference TRBV30 and TRBJ1-2, reads SQTIHQWPATLVQPVGSPLSLECTVEGTSNPNLYWYRQAAGRGLQLLFYSVGIGQISSEVPQNLSASRPQDRQFILSSKKLLLSDSGFYLCAWSALGQGRIGYTFGSGTRLTVV.

The chain joins TRBV5-1 to TRBJ2-2; D gene ambiguous. The CDR3 runs 15 residues. Trimming stripped 0 bases from V and 1 base from J, with 7 bases between. CDR1 is SGHRS, CDR2 YFSETQ, per germline. In nucleotides, the CDR3 is TGCGCCAGCAGCTTGGCCGGTCAGAACACCGGGGAGCTGTTTTTT. Protein product: CASSLAGQNTGELFF.

V and J are TRBV5-4 and TRBJ1-1, with TRBD1 matching 7 bases. Germline loops: CDR1 SGHNT, CDR2 YYREEE (reference sequence). The CDR3 is made up of 16 amino acids. Trimming removed 4 bases from V and 6 bases from J; junction bases left unmatched: 15. The chain's CDR3 is CASSARQGRVSAEAFF. In DNA, the CDR3 is TGTGCCAGCAGCGCGCGACAGGGAAGGGTAAGCGCTGAAGCTTTCTTT.